Below are 31 T cell receptor beta chains sequenced from a single sample in a study of regulatory T cells in long-lasting Graves disease (dated by TCRdb to about 2021). Per the publication, the time point label means: newly diagnosed GD, antithyroid drugs for less than 3 months. For both TCR sequencing and RNA sequencing, RNA was extracted from PBMCs using TRIzol. Library generation was performed with multiplex PCR. Instrument used: Illumina HiSeq 4000. CDR3 regions were amplified by Arm-PCR with iRepertoire HTBI primers to construct TCR beta libraries. TCRdb itself trimmed the public reads at Q25 with fastp, ran MiXCR and retained productive beta chains. When rows share a CDR3 protein, they turn into one entry using the most common DNA and genes. Recorded for this sample are fewer than 550,000 distinct CDR3 sequences; 15% to 20% of them occurred a single time. Of the sample, approximately 25% is held by the ten largest clones.

This sample was also put to use in a study of T cells in Graves' hyperthyroidism and ophthalmopathy.

The sample in question was peripheral blood mononuclear cells (PBMCs), obtained at new diagnosis, from a patient treated with antithyroid drugs. Receptor source: a woman aged 35-65 years with Graves disease. Donor details come from another sample of the same person, matched by shared clones.

The table lists this clonotype with a few counts. V is TRBV19 and J is TRBJ1-1, with D perhaps matching TRBD1 (6 bases). Between the trimmed V and J ends, which lost 6 bases and 7 bases, there was a span of 15 bases. In germline, CDR1 is LNHDA, CDR2 SQIVND (reference sequence). CDR3 length: 13 residues. CDR3 in amino acids: CASRRTADIEAFF. As DNA, the CDR3 is TGTGCCAGTAGACGGACAGCGGACATTGAAGCTTTCTTT.

This clonotype was recorded at least ten times. J is TRBJ1-1 and V is TRBV5-6; D possibly corresponds to TRBD1 (5 bases). The CDR3 extends over 14 amino acids. With 5 bases removed from V and 9 bases from J, the gap between germline ends came to 20 bases. Per the germline V gene, CDR1 is SGHDT and CDR2 is YYEEEE. CDR3 region: CASRSTGRLYKAFF. The DNA for the CDR3 is TGTGCCAGCAGGAGTACGGGACGGCTTTATAAAGCTTTCTTT.

This chain links TRBV3-1 with TRBJ2-5; D is perhaps TRBD1 or TRBD2 (5 bases each). Germline V gene sequence: CDR1 LGHDT, CDR2 YNNKEL (reference sequence). V was shortened by 3 bases and J by 0 bases, with 14 bases between the two germline ends. The CDR3 has 16 residues. Here the CDR3 DNA reads TGTGCCAGCAGCCATTGGGGGTTAAGGGACCAAGAGACCCAGTACTTC. Its protein is CASSHWGLRDQETQYF.

The chain recombines TRBV12-3 or TRBV12-4 with TRBJ1-6; D not resolved. CDR3 size: 17 residues. Trimming left V 3 bases short and J 9 bases short, with 21 bases between. CDR3 sequence (DNA): TGTGCCAGCAGTTTCAAGGGATTCGTCCGGTCAAGTTCACCCCTCCACTTT. Translating gives CASSFKGFVRSSSPLHF.

This clonotype was observed many times. The rearrangement links TRBV5-1 to TRBJ2-3; 12 bases match TRBD2. CDR1 is SGHRS and CDR2 is YFSETQ in the germline V gene. V lost 4 bases, J lost 8 bases, and 11 bases stayed unmatched. The CDR3 runs 16 residues. The CDR3 is CASSLRLAGDIGTQYF. CDR3 coding DNA: TGCGCCAGCAGCCTCCGACTAGCGGGGGACATCGGTACGCAGTATTTT.

V is TRBV5-5 and J is TRBJ2-5; D unclear. The V end was cut by 2 bases, the J end by 2 bases, with 10 bases between. CDR3 length: 14 amino acids. Germline V gives CDR1 SGHKS, CDR2 YYEKEE (reference sequence). The DNA of the CDR3 is TGTGCCAGCAGCTTTGTTTTAGGGCAAGAGACCCAGTACTTC. It codes for CASSFVLGQETQYF.

This clonotype was recorded many times. This chain connects TRBV19 to TRBJ1-1; D perhaps matches TRBD1 (6 bases). V lost 4 bases to trimming and J lost 0 bases, with 15 bases between them. The germline V gene encodes CDR1 LNHDA and CDR2 SQIVND (reference sequence). The CDR3 has 16 amino acids. The CDR3 region has the DNA TGTGCCAGTAGTACACAATCCGGACAGATGAACACTGAAGCTTTCTTT. Its translation is CASSTQSGQMNTEAFF. The full variable domain, completed using reference TRBV19 and TRBJ1-1, is DGGITQSPKYLFRKEGQNVTLSCEQNLNHDAMYWYRQDPGQGLRLIYYSQIVNDFQKGDIAEGYSVSREKKESFPLTVTSAQKNPTAFYLCASSTQSGQMNTEAFFGQGTRLTVV.

This clonotype appeared many times. The V gene is TRBV2, the J gene TRBJ1-5, with unresolved D. Trimming took 4 bases from V and 4 from J, leaving 14 bases between them. Looked up from germline, CDR1 is SNHLY and CDR2 is FYNNEI. The CDR3 has 15 residues. CDR3 nucleotides: TGTGCCAGCAGTGTAACCGGCGGGTGGAATCAGCCCCAGCATTTT. Translation: CASSVTGGWNQPQHF.

This chain joins TRBV2 and TRBJ1-2; D is unresolved. Trimming took 3 bases from V and 4 from J, leaving 15 bases between them. This CDR3 has 15 amino acids. Germline V gene sequence: CDR1 SNHLY, CDR2 FYNNEI. The CDR3 DNA is TGTGCCAGCAGTGAGGGTGGGCGCGGCCCCTATGGCTACACCTTC. It translates to CASSEGGRGPYGYTF.

The chain uses TRBV28 and TRBJ2-3; possibly TRBD1 or TRBD2 for D (7 bases each). V was shortened by 5 bases and J by 4 bases, with 16 bases between the two germline ends. The CDR3 contains 15 residues. Germline CDR1 reads MDHEN; CDR2 reads SYDVKM. In DNA, the CDR3 is TGTGCCAGCAGTCCCCCGACAGGGAGGGCAGATACGCAGTATTTT. It specifies CASSPPTGRADTQYF.

A few counts support this clonotype. This chain uses TRBV5-1 with TRBJ1-2; 8 bases align to TRBD1. Germline CDR1 SGHRS, CDR2 YFSETQ. CDR3 size: 14 residues. Trimming cost V 4 bases and J 7 bases; bases outside gene matches: 9. The CDR3 sequence is CASSLPDRAFGYTF. The CDR3 bases are TGCGCCAGCAGCCTTCCGGACAGGGCTTTTGGCTACACCTTC.

The gene calls are TRBV6-1 and TRBJ1-3, with D unclear. The V end lost 5 bases, the J end lost 0 bases, and 11 bases lay between the germline ends. This CDR3 has 15 residues. CDR1 and CDR2 (germline): MNHNS, SASEGT. CDR3 nucleotide sequence: TGTGCCAGCAGTACACAGACGGTCTCTGGAAACACCATATATTTT. Protein: CASSTQTVSGNTIYF.

The V and J genes are TRBV5-1 and TRBJ2-3, with TRBD2 identical over 7 bases. This CDR3 comprises 15 residues. In germline, CDR1 is SGHRS, CDR2 YFSETQ. Unmatched junction bases numbered 8, after V lost 3 bases and J lost 4 bases. The CDR3 reads CASSSSGRVPDTQYF. As DNA, the CDR3 is TGCGCCAGCAGCTCCTCGGGGAGGGTCCCAGATACGCAGTATTTT.

DNA of the CDR3: TGTGCCAGCAGCTGGGACAGGGGAAGTGAAAAACTGTTTTTT. Translating it yields CASSWDRGSEKLFF. The rearrangement joins TRBV7-9 to TRBJ1-4; TRBD1 matches 10 bases. The V gene's germline CDR1 is SEHNR and CDR2 FQNEAQ (reference sequence). J lost 7 bases, V lost 4 bases, and 3 bases had no gene match. The CDR3 is 14 residues long.

The CDR3 loop reads CASSHGGDSPLHF. In DNA form, the CDR3 reads TGCGCCAGCAGCCATGGTGGGGATTCACCCCTCCACTTT. The J gene is TRBJ1-6, the V gene TRBV4-1; the D is unclear. The germline gives CDR1 MGHRA, CDR2 YSYEKL. V was shortened by 3 bases and J by 8 bases, with 8 bases between the two germline ends. The CDR3 runs 13 residues.

This clonotype appeared a few times. This rearrangement joins TRBV11-3 to TRBJ1-1; tentatively, D is TRBD1 (5 bases). The CDR3 loop spans 16 amino acids. V lost 5 bases and J 8 bases, leaving 24 bases between the germline ends. Germline V gives CDR1 SGHNT, CDR2 YENEEA. CDR3 region: CASSPGSLTGGREAFF. As DNA, the CDR3 is TGTGCCAGCAGCCCCGGGTCGTTAACTGGGGGGAGAGAAGCTTTCTTT.

This clonotype was found a few times. V usage is TRBV13 and J usage is TRBJ2-7, with D hard to call. Trimming removed 0 bases from V and 6 bases from J, with 12 bases in between. CDR1 PRHDT and CDR2 FYEKMQ come from the germline V gene (reference sequence). The CDR3 sequence is 14 residues long. This CDR3 is CASSLGKALGEQYF. The CDR3 coding sequence is TGTGCCAGCAGCTTAGGGAAAGCTCTGGGCGAGCAGTACTTC.

This clonotype has a handful of counts. A read error is possible here, since a much larger clone lies one base away. The V gene is TRBV3-1, the J gene TRBJ2-3; D is possibly TRBD1 or TRBD2 (6 bases each). CDR1 LGHDT and CDR2 YNNKEL come from the germline V gene (reference sequence). This CDR3 contains 16 residues. V was trimmed by 3 bases and J by 1 base, leaving 14 bases between them. CDR3 nucleotide sequence: TGTGCCAGCAGCCAGTTCGGAGGGGGAGGCACAGATACGCAGTATTTT. The encoded protein is CASSQFGGGGTDTQYF.

Remarks on this clonotype: Just one base apart from a much larger clone, this may be a read error. The chain is built from TRBV5-1 and TRBJ2-1, with 7 bases aligning to TRBD1. CDR3 size: 14 residues. Germline V gene data show CDR1 as SGHRS and CDR2 as YFSETQ. CDR3 in amino acids: CASSKTGVHNEHYF. As DNA, the CDR3 is TGCGCCAGCAGCAAAACAGGGGTTCACAACGAGCATTACTTC.

This clonotype was seen only once. The rearrangement joins TRBV7-2 to TRBJ2-1, with 7 bases that match TRBD1. This CDR3 has 13 residues. Germline values: CDR1 SGHTA, CDR2 FQGNSA. The V gene end was trimmed by 6 bases and the J gene end by 5 bases; junction bases not matched to a gene: 4. The CDR3 region has the DNA TGTGCCAGCAGACAGGGGTGGAACAATGAGCAGTTCTTC. Its translation: CASRQGWNNEQFF. Full variable domain (outside the CDR3, taken from reference TRBV7-2 and TRBJ2-1): GAGVSQSPSNKVTEKGKDVELRCDPISGHTALYWYRQSLGQGLEFLIYFQGNSAPDKSGLPSDRFSAERTGGSVSTLTIQRTQQEDSAVYLCASRQGWNNEQFFGPGTRLTVL.

This clonotype was found a few times. The V and J genes are TRBV12-5 and TRBJ2-1; TRBD1 aligns across 7 bases. This CDR3 is 16 amino acids long. With V trimmed by 7 bases and J by 8 bases, 17 bases remained unmatched. Germline loops: CDR1 LGHNT, CDR2 FRNRAP. As DNA, the CDR3 is TGTGCTAGTGTCAGGGGCCGGGCAGGGGGATTAGATGAGCAGTTCTTC. Residues: CASVRGRAGGLDEQFF.

This sequence joins TRBV7-9 and TRBJ2-1; 8 bases fit TRBD1. The ends lost 1 base at V and 9 bases at J; junction bases unmatched: 8. Germline CDR1 and CDR2: SEHNR and FQNEAQ (reference sequence). The CDR3 loop spans 15 amino acids. The CDR3, as DNA: TGTGCCAGCAGCTTAGGGGTGACAGGGGCGTCTGAGCAGTTCTTC. Protein product: CASSLGVTGASEQFF.

The table lists this clonotype with many counts. CDR3 DNA sequence: TGTGCCAGCAACCGACTAGCTCTGGGGCCATCGACCCAGTACTTC. Residues: CASNRLALGPSTQYF. V usage is TRBV11-3 and J usage is TRBJ2-5, with 7 bases aligning to TRBD2. V shed 7 bases, J shed 7 bases, and the junction held 15 bases outside the gene matches. This CDR3 has 15 amino acids. The V gene's germline CDR1 is SGHNT and CDR2 YENEEA.

This clonotype was observed a few times. The genes are TRBV30 and TRBJ1-5, with D possibly TRBD1 on 5 matching bases. V lost 5 bases, J lost 6 bases, and 17 bases lay in between. This CDR3 has 14 residues. Germline CDR1 is GTSNPN and CDR2 is SVGIG (reference sequence). This chain's CDR3 is CAWAPRDPGQPQHF. In DNA form, the CDR3 reads TGTGCCTGGGCTCCCCGGGACCCCGGTCAGCCCCAGCATTTT.

The V call is TRBV28, the J call TRBJ2-5; D unclear. The V and J ends lost 9 bases and 1 base respectively, with 18 bases between them. Germline V gene sequence: CDR1 MDHEN, CDR2 SYDVKM. The length of the CDR3 is 15 residues. The CDR3 reads CASSPQVWGQETQYF. CDR3 bases: TGTGCCAGTTCCCCTCAAGTCTGGGGCCAAGAGACCCAGTACTTC. The full variable domain, with the rest looked up from reference TRBV28 and TRBJ2-5, is DVKVTQSSRYLVKRTGEKVFLECVQDMDHENMFWYRQDPGLGLRLIYFSYDVKMKEKGDIPEGYSVSREKKERFSLILESASTNQTSMYLCASSPQVWGQETQYFGPGTRLLVL.

This clonotype has ten or more counts. The chain is built from TRBV20-1 and TRBJ1-1; 12 bases are a match to TRBD1. The V gene's germline CDR1 is DFQATT and CDR2 SNEGSKA (reference sequence). The CDR3 covers 14 residues. V gave up 5 bases and J gave up 4 bases; unmatched junction bases: 5. CDR3 sequence: CSARDRGRFTEAFF. The CDR3 region has the DNA TGCAGTGCTCGGGACAGGGGGCGGTTCACTGAAGCTTTCTTT.

At least ten counts were recorded for this clonotype. DNA for the CDR3: TGCAGTGCTAGAACTCTCCGGGAGGGCGGTGGGTATGGCTACACCTTC. Its protein product is CSARTLREGGGYGYTF. The V and J genes are TRBV20-1 and TRBJ1-2; D gene unclear. Between the trimmed V and J ends, which lost 2 bases and 5 bases, there was a span of 21 bases. The length of the CDR3 is 16 residues. The V gene's germline CDR1 is DFQATT and CDR2 SNEGSKA (reference sequence).

Many counts were recorded for this clonotype. V and J are TRBV3-1 and TRBJ1-4; unclear D gene. Germline CDR1 LGHDT, CDR2 YNNKEL (reference sequence). The CDR3 is 12 residues long. Trimming left V 0 bases short and J 7 bases short, with 3 bases between. CDR3 protein: CASSQESEKLFF. As DNA, the CDR3 is TGTGCCAGCAGCCAAGAATCTGAAAAACTGTTTTTT. Based on the CDR3 plus reference TRBV3-1 and TRBJ1-4, the full variable domain is DTAVSQTPKYLVTQMGNDKSIKCEQNLGHDTMYWYKQDSKKFLKIMFSYNNKELIINETVPNRFSPKSPDKAHLNLHINSLELGDSAVYFCASSQESEKLFFGSGTQLSVL.

The chain employs TRBV20-1 and TRBJ1-5, with a weak D call TRBD1 (5 bases). Germline V gene data show CDR1 as DFQATT and CDR2 as SNEGSKA (reference sequence). The CDR3 runs to 13 residues. Between the trimmed V and J ends, which lost 5 bases and 3 bases, there was a span of 11 bases. The CDR3 spells CSAFGGNNQPQHF. The CDR3 DNA follows: TGCAGTGCTTTTGGGGGAAACAATCAGCCCCAGCATTTT.

The chain uses TRBV19 and TRBJ2-7; no clear D gene. Germline V gives CDR1 LNHDA, CDR2 SQIVND (reference sequence). This CDR3 has 15 residues. The V gene lost 6 bases and the J gene lost 2 bases, with 17 bases spanning the gap. DNA of the CDR3: TGTGCCAGTAGCCCGGACCCAGTCCGGCCCTACGAGCAGTACTTC. It translates to CASSPDPVRPYEQYF. Full variable domain (remainder filled in from reference TRBV19 and TRBJ2-7): DGGITQSPKYLFRKEGQNVTLSCEQNLNHDAMYWYRQDPGQGLRLIYYSQIVNDFQKGDIAEGYSVSREKKESFPLTVTSAQKNPTAFYLCASSPDPVRPYEQYFGPGTRLTVT.

This clonotype showed up many times. This chain links TRBV6-2 or TRBV6-3 with TRBJ2-7, with 7 bases that match TRBD2. The CDR3 covers 14 residues. V was clipped by 7 bases and J by 6 bases; unmatched bases: 12. From germline, CDR1 is MNHEY and CDR2 SVGEGT. CDR3 DNA sequence: TGTGCCAGCAACTTAAGACTAGCCCAACTCGAGCAGTACTTC. It encodes CASNLRLAQLEQYF.